A single sample is the source of the 29 T cell receptor beta chains below, sequenced in a study of blood T cells in healthy people across ages. Sample-barcoded 5' priming and a J-beta primer mix drove a second PCR of about 6 to 12 cycles. TCRdb independently ran MiXCR on the 5' RACE reads; one entry per CDR3 protein. The sample lists some 550,000 distinct CDR3 sequences, more than 45% seen once, with just under 25% in the top ten. Sequenced sample: blood. The receptors originated from a man aged 80 or over in good health.

The sample holds a few counts of this clonotype. The genes are TRBV12-3 or TRBV12-4 and TRBJ1-1; unclear D gene. This CDR3 spans 14 amino acids. Trimming cost V 1 base and J 0 bases, with 6 bases left between them. The CDR3 bases are TGTGCCAGCAGTTTAGGACGGCTGAACACTGAAGCTTTCTTT. It is translated as CASSLGRLNTEAFF.

With regard to this clonotype: A read error is possible here, since a much larger clone lies one base away. The chain links TRBV6-6 to TRBJ2-3; no definite D call. The CDR3 is 14 residues long. Germline lookup yields CDR1 MNHNY and CDR2 SVGAGI (reference sequence). Between the trimmed V and J ends, which lost 8 bases and 1 base, there was a span of 13 bases. The CDR3 is CASGEVSGTDTQYF. DNA for the CDR3: TGTGCCAGCGGCGAGGTTTCCGGCACAGATACGCAGTATTTT.

The rearrangement joins TRBV6-1 to TRBJ2-5; no clear D gene. CDR3 length: 14 amino acids. V lost 4 bases to trimming and J lost 2 bases, with 11 bases between them. Looked up from germline, CDR1 is MNHNS and CDR2 is SASEGT. The CDR3 DNA follows: TGTGCCAGCAGTGGGAGCAAAGGGCAAGAGACCCAGTACTTC. Protein: CASSGSKGQETQYF.

This clonotype was picked up a small number of times. CDR3 residues: CSARVGGMASPLHF. CDR3 DNA sequence: TGCAGTGCTAGAGTAGGAGGGATGGCTTCACCCCTCCACTTT. The chain employs TRBV20-1 and TRBJ1-6, with D hard to call. This CDR3 region has 14 residues. CDR1 DFQATT and CDR2 SNEGSKA come from the germline V gene (reference sequence). Trimming stripped 1 base from V and 9 bases from J, with 13 bases between.

This clonotype was detected many times. The V call is TRBV6-5, the J call TRBJ2-3, with a possible D match to TRBD1 (5 bases). The length of the CDR3 is 15 residues. V lost 6 bases to trimming and J lost 0 bases, with 13 bases between them. Germline lookup yields CDR1 MNHEY and CDR2 SVGAGI. CDR3 protein: CASSYGQVSTDTQYF. CDR3 nucleotides: TGTGCCAGCAGCTACGGACAAGTCAGCACAGATACGCAGTATTTT.

In its sample, this clonotype was seen many times. The chain has TRBV7-9 and TRBJ2-1; 7 nucleotides match TRBD2. CDR3 length: 15 residues. Per the germline V gene, CDR1 is SEHNR and CDR2 is FQNEAQ (reference sequence). The V segment lost 4 bases and the J segment 6 bases; nucleotides outside the gene matches: 9. The CDR3 sequence is CASSSPGTNLNEQFF. The CDR3, as DNA: TGTGCCAGCAGCTCCCCCGGGACTAACCTCAATGAGCAGTTCTTC.

The CDR3 sequence: CASSLLSRLQEQYF. DNA of the CDR3: TGTGCCAGCAGCTTACTTAGCAGGCTTCAGGAGCAGTACTTC. The gene calls are TRBV7-2 and TRBJ2-7; no definite D call. There are 14 residues in the CDR3. Germline V gene lookup returns CDR1 SGHTA and CDR2 FQGNSA. The ends were cut back, 2 bases at V and 7 bases at J, with 15 bases in the middle.

A single count supports this clonotype. The chain recombines TRBV3-1 with TRBJ1-2; D is ambiguous. The CDR3 runs 15 residues. Trimming shortened V by 0 bases and J by 1 base, and 9 bases separated the two germline ends. Per the germline V gene, CDR1 is LGHDT and CDR2 is YNNKEL (reference sequence). The CDR3 spells CASSQDPRINYGYTF. DNA for the CDR3: TGTGCCAGCAGCCAAGATCCTCGGATTAACTATGGCTACACCTTC. The full variable domain, with the rest looked up from reference TRBV3-1 and TRBJ1-2, is DTAVSQTPKYLVTQMGNDKSIKCEQNLGHDTMYWYKQDSKKFLKIMFSYNNKELIINETVPNRFSPKSPDKAHLNLHINSLELGDSAVYFCASSQDPRINYGYTFGSGTRLTVV.

Many counts were recorded for this clonotype. The rearrangement uses TRBV6-6 and TRBJ2-3; D uncertain. Per the germline V gene, CDR1 is MNHNY and CDR2 is SVGAGI (reference sequence). With 6 bases removed from V and 6 bases from J, the gap between germline ends came to 22 bases. The CDR3 runs to 16 residues. In DNA form, the CDR3 reads TGTGCCAGCAGCCCTTCAGGACCATCCCTGGGGGATACGCAGTATTTT. It is translated as CASSPSGPSLGDTQYF.

The chain is built from TRBV6-6 and TRBJ1-5; possibly TRBD1 for D (5 bases). Germline V lookup: CDR1 MNHNY, CDR2 SVGAGI (reference sequence). The CDR3 contains 12 residues. V dropped 7 bases and J dropped 6 bases, with 10 bases sitting between them. In nucleotides, the CDR3 is TGTGCCAGCAACCACAGGACTCAGCCCCAGCATTTT. Its translation is CASNHRTQPQHF.

V is TRBV29-1 and J is TRBJ2-1; weak D call: TRBD2 (5 bases). Germline assignment: CDR1 SQVTM and CDR2 ANQGSEA. This CDR3 has 15 amino acids. The V end lost 0 bases, the J end lost 7 bases, and 16 bases lay between the germline ends. CDR3 sequence (DNA): TGCAGCGTTGAAGAAAGAGGGCTCAACTGGAATGAGCAGTTCTTC. This sequence encodes CSVEERGLNWNEQFF.

This clonotype was observed a single time. V is TRBV11-2 and J is TRBJ2-1; D is unclear. The length of the CDR3 is 16 residues. From germline, CDR1 is SGHAT and CDR2 FQNNGV. The ends were cut back, 0 bases at V and 4 bases at J, with 13 bases in the middle. CDR3 in amino acids: CASSLELPGLYNEQFF. The DNA for the CDR3 is TGTGCCAGCAGCTTAGAGCTCCCGGGCCTGTACAATGAGCAGTTCTTC.

The chain employs TRBV20-1 and TRBJ2-3; D is unclear. Trimming left V 6 bases short and J 6 bases short, with 10 bases between. This CDR3 is 11 amino acids long. In germline, CDR1 is DFQATT, CDR2 SNEGSKA (reference sequence). The chain's CDR3 is CSAPRPDTQYF. The CDR3 nucleotides read TGCAGTGCCCCTCGACCTGATACGCAGTATTTT.

The J gene is TRBJ2-3, the V gene TRBV2; D ambiguous. Trimming removed 9 bases from V and 4 bases from J, with 20 bases in between. This CDR3 is built from 15 residues. Looked up from germline, CDR1 is SNHLY and CDR2 is FYNNEI. CDR3: CASNLGRSIADTQYF. The CDR3 DNA reads TGTGCCAGTAACCTCGGGCGGAGTATCGCAGATACGCAGTATTTT.

The chain recombines TRBV29-1 with TRBJ1-1; TRBD1 aligns across 7 bases. Germline lookup yields CDR1 SQVTM and CDR2 ANQGSEA. The V segment lost 2 bases and the J segment 1 base; nucleotides outside the gene matches: 1. This CDR3 spans 13 amino acids. The CDR3 DNA is TGCAGCGTTGAACGACAGGGGAACACTGAAGCTTTCTTT. It translates to CSVERQGNTEAFF.

Many counts were recorded for this clonotype. The chain carries TRBV7-9 and TRBJ1-2; 7 bases are shared with TRBD1. The germline CDR1 and CDR2 sequences are SEHNR and FQNEAQ (reference sequence). With 2 bases clipped from V and 0 bases from J, the junction kept 3 bases outside the gene matches. CDR3 length equals 15 residues. CDR3 loop: CASSLNQGANYGYTF. CDR3 DNA: TGTGCCAGCAGCTTAAACCAGGGGGCTAACTATGGCTACACCTTC.

The genes are TRBV7-2 and TRBJ1-2; no reliable D call. Trimming cost V 1 base and J 8 bases, with 11 bases left between them. Germline V gene sequence: CDR1 SGHTA, CDR2 FQGNSA. The CDR3 loop spans 13 amino acids. CDR3 coding DNA: TGTGCCAGCAGCTTAGGGCCGTCTAGGGGCTACACCTTC. Residues: CASSLGPSRGYTF.

In this sample, this clonotype turned up many times. CDR3 sequence (DNA): TGTGCCAGCAGAACTAGGGGGACCTACAATGAGCAGTTCTTC. As protein: CASRTRGTYNEQFF. J is TRBJ2-1 and V is TRBV6-5, with D perhaps TRBD1 (6 bases). The germline gives CDR1 MNHEY, CDR2 SVGAGI. V shed 6 bases and J shed 2 bases, with 11 bases lying between them. The CDR3 has 14 amino acids.

This clonotype has only a few counts. CDR3 sequence reads: CASSLKAQRGGQADTQYF. CDR3 nucleotide sequence: TGTGCCAGCAGCTTAAAGGCGCAGCGGGGGGGCCAGGCAGATACGCAGTATTTT. This rearrangement joins TRBV7-8 to TRBJ2-3, with 10 bases that match TRBD2. The CDR3 spans 18 residues. The trim removed 2 bases at V and 4 bases at J, leaving 12 bases unmatched. CDR1 is SGHVS and CDR2 is FQNEAQ in the germline V gene.

Turning to this clonotype: With a much larger clone just one base away, this may be a read error. The chain uses TRBV6-6 and TRBJ2-3, with D possibly matching TRBD1 (6 bases). This CDR3 has 14 residues. Germline V CDR1 and CDR2: MNHNY, SVGAGI (reference sequence). The CDR3 coding sequence is TGTGCCAGCAGTGACTCGAGGACAGTCGATACGCAGTATTTT. Translated: CASSDSRTVDTQYF.

The chain recombines TRBV12-3 or TRBV12-4 with TRBJ2-7; 11 bases fit TRBD1. This CDR3 has 15 amino acids. Trimming removed 1 base from V and 6 bases from J; junction bases left unmatched: 5. CDR3 DNA: TGTGCCAGCAGTTTAGTCCCGGGACAGGGGGGCGAGCAGTACTTC. Amino acids: CASSLVPGQGGEQYF.

The rearrangement uses TRBV9 and TRBJ2-1; D possibly matches TRBD1 or TRBD2 (5 bases each). Trimming left V 3 bases short and J 3 bases short, with 13 bases between. Germline assignment: CDR1 SGDLS and CDR2 YYNGEE. The CDR3 has 15 residues. The CDR3 spells CASSDWGRGYNEQFF. CDR3 coding DNA: TGTGCCAGCAGCGATTGGGGGAGAGGCTACAATGAGCAGTTCTTC.

This clonotype was counted between two and nine times. The CDR3 DNA reads TGTGCCAGCAGCTTAGTTCCAGCGGGAGGGCGGGAGACCCAGTACTTC. It is translated as CASSLVPAGGRETQYF. The chain couples TRBV7-2 to TRBJ2-5; 10 bases map to TRBD2. The CDR3 is 16 amino acids. Losses at the gene ends were 1 base for V and 5 bases for J; bases not matched to a gene: 7. Germline values: CDR1 SGHTA, CDR2 FQGNSA. Filled out from reference TRBV7-2 and TRBJ2-5, the complete variable domain reads GAGVSQSPSNKVTEKGKDVELRCDPISGHTALYWYRQSLGQGLEFLIYFQGNSAPDKSGLPSDRFSAERTGGSVSTLTIQRTQQEDSAVYLCASSLVPAGGRETQYFGPGTRLLVL.

The chain has TRBV6-5 and TRBJ2-6; either TRBD1 or TRBD2 may fit D (6 bases each). This CDR3 has 15 amino acids. The germline V gene has CDR1 MNHEY and CDR2 SVGAGI. V was shortened by 6 bases and J by 4 bases, with 13 bases between the two germline ends. The CDR3 here is CASRWGAGGANVLTF. The CDR3 coding sequence is TGTGCCAGCAGGTGGGGGGCGGGAGGGGCCAACGTCCTGACTTTC.

CDR3: CAIIPGAVYEQYF. CDR3 DNA sequence: TGTGCCATCATTCCTGGGGCTGTCTACGAGCAGTACTTC. The rearrangement joins TRBV10-3 to TRBJ2-5; D is perhaps TRBD1 (5 bases). The tail of the sequence fits TRBJ2-7 better, so the J call may be wrong. Germline CDR1 is ENHRY and CDR2 is SYGVKD. There are 13 residues in the CDR3.

In its sample, this clonotype was seen a few times. V gene TRBV4-3 combines with J gene TRBJ2-2; maybe TRBD2 (5 bases). This CDR3 contains 15 residues. V was trimmed by 6 bases and J by 2 bases, leaving 13 bases between them. Germline lookup yields CDR1 LGHNA and CDR2 YSLEER. This CDR3 is CASRVDGKNTGELFF. CDR3 in DNA: TGCGCCAGCAGAGTGGACGGGAAAAACACCGGGGAGCTGTTTTTT.

This chain joins TRBV5-1 and TRBJ2-3; the D gene is possibly TRBD1 (7 bases). With 1 base removed from V and 4 bases from J, the gap between germline ends came to 13 bases. Germline lookup yields CDR1 SGHRS and CDR2 YFSETQ. The CDR3 is 15 amino acids. The CDR3 region has the DNA TGCGCCAGCAGCTTGCCCAGGGGGGCCGCAGATACGCAGTATTTT. Translating it yields CASSLPRGAADTQYF. Variable domain in full (rest from reference TRBV5-1 and TRBJ2-3): KAGVTQTPRYLIKTRGQQVTLSCSPISGHRSVSWYQQTPGQGLQFLFEYFSETQRNKGNFPGRFSGRQFSNSRSEMNVSTLELGDSALYLCASSLPRGAADTQYFGPGTRLTVL.

This clonotype showed up just a few times. This sequence joins TRBV20-1 and TRBJ2-3; 8 positions match TRBD2. The V segment lost 6 bases and the J segment 5 bases; nucleotides outside the gene matches: 10. The CDR3 is 14 amino acids. Germline CDR1 is DFQATT and CDR2 is SNEGSKA (reference sequence). The CDR3 reads CSAGSGGQGDTQYF. Written as DNA, the CDR3 is TGCAGTGCCGGCAGCGGGGGACAAGGAGATACGCAGTATTTT.

This clonotype was seen more than once but under ten times. The genes are TRBV20-1 and TRBJ1-6; the D gene is possibly TRBD1 (6 bases). Germline CDR1 reads DFQATT; CDR2 reads SNEGSKA (reference sequence). This CDR3 region has 16 residues. Trimming removed 2 bases from V and 6 bases from J, with 17 bases in between. CDR3 nucleotides: TGCAGTGCTAGACTCGGCGGGGGGGCTGTTAATTCACCCCTCCACTTT. Encoded protein: CSARLGGGAVNSPLHF.